The 16 T cell receptor beta chains below come from one sample, sequenced in a study of T-cell memory formation after mild COVID-19. TCRdb processed the 5' RACE reads anew with MiXCR; each CDR3 protein has one entry. The sample has 250,000 to 350,000 distinct CDR3 sequences; 15% to 20% are singletons. The material sequenced was PBMCs or a T cell subset sorted from them (not recorded which). The receptors here all came from a man between 18 and 29 years old who had mild COVID-19 (a few samples of this study predate the infection). Cell type and time point are not known.

The chain joins TRBV6-2 or TRBV6-3 to TRBJ2-3; D may correspond to TRBD1 or TRBD2 (5 bases each). CDR1 is MNHEY and CDR2 is SVGEGT in the germline V gene. V lost 6 bases to trimming and J lost 6 bases, with 16 bases between them. The CDR3 consists of 14 residues. This CDR3 reads CASSPATGRDTQYF. The DNA for the CDR3 is TGTGCCAGCAGCCCGGCGACGGGGCGGGATACGCAGTATTTT.

This chain uses TRBV4-3 with TRBJ1-2; 7 bases map to TRBD1. V was pared by 3 bases and J by 4 bases, with 8 bases of the junction left unmatched. Germline loops: CDR1 LGHNA, CDR2 YSLEER. The CDR3 contains 15 residues. As DNA, the CDR3 is TGCGCCAGCAGCCACGGCAGGGGGGGAATCTATGGCTACACCTTC. This sequence encodes CASSHGRGGIYGYTF.

The CDR3 bases are TGCGCCAGCAGCCCGGACCCGCGGGCGACCTCCTACGAGCAGTACGTC. As protein: CASSPDPRATSYEQYV. The genes are TRBV4-1 and TRBJ2-7; D may be TRBD2 (5 bases). Between the trimmed V and J ends, which lost 4 bases and 0 bases, there was a span of 16 bases. The germline CDR1 and CDR2 sequences are MGHRA and YSYEKL. CDR3 length: 16 amino acids.

The CDR3 nucleotides are TGCAGCGTAACTAGCGGGGCGTACCAAGAGACCCAGTACTTC. Translating gives CSVTSGAYQETQYF. The chain joins TRBV29-1 to TRBJ2-5; 10 bases fit TRBD2. Germline-derived CDR1 and CDR2 are SQVTM and ANQGSEA. The CDR3 contains 14 residues. Germline trimming cut 6 bases from V and 0 bases from J; bases unmatched to any gene: 4.

This clonotype occurred a few times. V gene TRBV6-5 combines with J gene TRBJ1-4; possibly TRBD1 for D (5 bases). The CDR3 runs 17 residues. Trimming shortened V by 0 bases and J by 2 bases, and 13 bases separated the two germline ends. From germline, CDR1 is MNHEY and CDR2 SVGAGI. The CDR3 coding sequence is TGTGCCAGCAGTTACTCGACCTCCGGGGCCACTAATGAAAAACTGTTTTTT. Amino acid sequence: CASSYSTSGATNEKLFF.

This clonotype came up a few times. This sequence joins TRBV4-2 and TRBJ2-7; D is undetermined. Germline CDR1 reads LGHNA; CDR2 reads YNFKEQ. The CDR3 is made up of 14 amino acids. Trimming shortened V by 0 bases and J by 0 bases, and 6 bases separated the two germline ends. The chain's CDR3 is CASSQDRGSYEQYV. The DNA of the CDR3 is TGTGCCAGCAGCCAAGATCGAGGCTCCTACGAGCAGTACGTC.

CDR3 in DNA: TGTGCCAGCAGACCCAGCGGGGCAGATACGCAGTATTTT. This sequence encodes CASRPSGADTQYF. This rearrangement joins TRBV12-3 or TRBV12-4 to TRBJ2-3; 7 bases fit TRBD2. V lost 6 bases to trimming and J lost 4 bases; unmatched junction nucleotides: 4. The CDR3 has 13 amino acids.

The chain has TRBV11-2 and TRBJ1-1, with 10 bases that match TRBD1. Germline CDR1 and CDR2: SGHAT and FQNNGV. With 4 bases clipped from V and 4 bases from J, the junction kept 3 bases outside the gene matches. The CDR3 extends over 14 amino acids. The CDR3 DNA is TGTGCCAGCAGCTCCTGGACAGGGGGCACTGAAGCTTTCTTT. Amino acid sequence: CASSSWTGGTEAFF.

This clonotype came up once. The chain has TRBV7-2 and TRBJ1-4, with D maybe TRBD1 (5 bases). Looked up from germline, CDR1 is SGHTA and CDR2 is FQGNSA. V dropped 5 bases and J dropped 6 bases, with 16 bases sitting between them. This CDR3 is built from 15 residues. This CDR3 is CASSRYGAADEKLFF. CDR3 in DNA: TGTGCCAGCAGCCGGTACGGGGCGGCGGATGAAAAACTGTTTTTT. The entire variable domain, with the rest obtained from reference TRBV7-2 and TRBJ1-4, is as follows: GAGVSQSPSNKVTEKGKDVELRCDPISGHTALYWYRQSLGQGLEFLIYFQGNSAPDKSGLPSDRFSAERTGGSVSTLTIQRTQQEDSAVYLCASSRYGAADEKLFFGSGTQLSVL.

The genes are TRBV9 and TRBJ2-3; D could derive from TRBD1 or TRBD2 (6 bases each). The CDR3 spans 16 residues. Trimming took off 4 bases at V and 5 bases at J, with 20 bases between the two ends. From germline, CDR1 is SGDLS and CDR2 YYNGEE. This CDR3 reads CASSPRGPREGDTQYF. CDR3 nucleotides: TGTGCCAGCAGCCCCCGGGGGCCAAGGGAAGGAGATACGCAGTATTTT.

This clonotype was observed a few times. This rearrangement joins TRBV4-1 to TRBJ1-2, with 7 positions matching TRBD1. Germline trimming cut 1 base from V and 3 bases from J; bases unmatched to any gene: 2. Germline-derived CDR1 and CDR2 are MGHRA and YSYEKL. This CDR3 comprises 14 residues. The DNA for the CDR3 is TGCGCCAGCAGCCAAGTTGACAGGGACTATGGCTACACCTTC. Amino acid sequence: CASSQVDRDYGYTF.

The chain carries TRBV6-6 and TRBJ1-1; D may be TRBD1 (6 bases). The length of the CDR3 is 14 residues. V shed 4 bases and J shed 6 bases, with 15 bases lying between them. Germline values: CDR1 MNHNY, CDR2 SVGAGI (reference sequence). CDR3 amino acids: CASSLYRVMAEAFF. CDR3 bases: TGTGCCAGCAGTTTATACAGGGTAATGGCTGAAGCTTTCTTT.

This clonotype was counted at least ten times. CDR3 protein: CASSLGRGQLDEQFF. CDR3 sequence (DNA): TGTGCCAGCAGCTTAGGTCGGGGACAACTCGATGAGCAGTTCTTC. V usage is TRBV7-2 and J usage is TRBJ2-1, with D perhaps TRBD1 (6 bases). Germline CDR1 is SGHTA and CDR2 is FQGNSA. The CDR3 spans 15 residues. The V end lost 1 base, the J end lost 8 bases, and 15 bases lay between the germline ends.

CDR3 sequence (DNA): TGTGCCAGCAGCCCCTCGAGGAACCAAGAGACCCAGTACTTC. This gives the protein CASSPSRNQETQYF. The chain links TRBV12-3 or TRBV12-4 to TRBJ2-5; D unresolved. Trimming shortened V by 6 bases and J by 0 bases, and 11 bases separated the two germline ends. The CDR3 length is 14 residues.

The gene calls are TRBV7-9 and TRBJ2-7; D gene uncertain. The V gene's germline CDR1 is SEHNR and CDR2 FQNEAQ (reference sequence). V lost 3 bases and J 9 bases, leaving 12 bases between the germline ends. This CDR3 is 12 amino acids long. CDR3: CASSLGGSGQYV. The CDR3 DNA is TGTGCCAGCAGCTTGGGCGGCTCTGGGCAGTACGTC.

This clonotype was detected only a few times. This chain connects TRBV7-2 to TRBJ1-3, with TRBD1 as a possible D gene (5 bases). CDR3 length equals 16 residues. V lost 0 bases and J 0 bases, leaving 9 bases between the germline ends. Germline V lookup: CDR1 SGHTA, CDR2 FQGNSA. CDR3 sequence: CASSLAPQVSGNTIYF. The CDR3 bases are TGTGCCAGCAGCTTAGCTCCACAGGTCTCTGGAAACACCATATATTTT.